The 19 T cell receptor beta chains listed next were all sequenced from one sample in a study of cytomegalovirus exposure and HLA in healthy donors. The PCR employed 60 Vbeta primers together with 13 Jbeta primers. Here immunoSEQ multiplex PCR was the method, and the copy in TCRdb shows in-frame clones only, minus some. The sample yields about 150,000 clones, over 75% seen once. Sequencing was performed on PBMCs. The receptors come from a woman in her thirties in good health and CMV-seronegative.

The rearrangement uses TRBV19 and TRBJ1-1, with D unresolved. This CDR3 has 12 residues. Looked up from germline, CDR1 is LNHDA and CDR2 is SQIVND (reference sequence). Trimming took off 9 bases at V and 5 bases at J, with 13 bases between the two ends. The DNA for the CDR3 is TGTGCCAGCCTTTCTTTCGGTACTGAAGCTTTCTTT. Amino acids: CASLSFGTEAFF.

V usage is TRBV7-2 and J usage is TRBJ2-5; 7 nucleotides align to TRBD1. This CDR3 is 13 amino acids long. The junction had 3 bases not matched to a gene; V was cut back by 6 bases and J by 2 bases. Germline V gene sequence: CDR1 SGHTA, CDR2 FQGNSA. The CDR3 spells CASRRQGQETQYF. The CDR3 nucleotides are TGTGCCAGCAGGCGACAGGGACAAGAGACCCAGTACTTC.

The V and J genes are TRBV10-2 and TRBJ1-4; TRBD1 matches 7 bases. The CDR3 covers 14 residues. Germline V gives CDR1 WSHSY, CDR2 SAAADI. The J segment lost 4 bases and the V segment lost 2 bases, leaving 1 base of the junction unmatched. CDR3 coding DNA: TGCGCCAGCAGTGAGGACAGGGTTAATGAAAAACTGTTTTTT. The encoded protein is CASSEDRVNEKLFF.

In DNA form, the CDR3 reads TGTGCCAGCTCACCCGAACGGACAGGGGCCAATGAAAAACTGTTTTTT. It is translated as CASSPERTGANEKLFF. This sequence joins TRBV18 and TRBJ1-4; 9 bases fit TRBD1. CDR1 is KGHSH and CDR2 is LQKENI in the germline V gene. CDR3 length: 16 amino acids. V shed 3 bases, J shed 5 bases, and the junction held 7 bases outside the gene matches.

The V and J genes are TRBV5-1 and TRBJ2-7, with a tentative D call TRBD1 (5 bases). CDR1 SGHRS and CDR2 YFSETQ come from the germline V gene. The CDR3 runs 14 residues. The V end was cut by 4 bases, the J end by 1 base, with 12 bases between. The CDR3 protein is CASSPQGPSYEQYF. The CDR3 DNA reads TGCGCCAGCAGCCCTCAGGGCCCATCCTACGAGCAGTACTTC.

V gene TRBV7-2 combines with J gene TRBJ2-7; D call uncertain. Germline V lookup: CDR1 SGHTA, CDR2 FQGNSA. V dropped 9 bases and J dropped 4 bases, with 22 bases sitting between them. This CDR3 region has 15 residues. CDR3 loop: CASFFKQKAAYEQYF. CDR3 sequence (DNA): TGTGCCAGTTTTTTCAAGCAGAAGGCGGCATACGAGCAGTACTTC.

The J gene is TRBJ2-7, the V gene TRBV7-2, with 11 bases matching TRBD2. Germline-derived CDR1 and CDR2 are SGHTA and FQGNSA. V was clipped by 2 bases and J by 6 bases; unmatched bases: 0. This CDR3 region has 13 residues. CDR3 DNA sequence: TGTGCCAGCAGCTTACTAGCGGGGGGCGAGCAGTACTTC. It translates to CASSLLAGGEQYF.

The gene calls are TRBV15 and TRBJ2-2, with TRBD1 matching 7 bases. CDR1 is LNHNV, CDR2 YYDKDF, per germline (reference sequence). The CDR3 runs to 15 residues. J lost 7 bases, V lost 6 bases, and 11 bases had no gene match. The CDR3 DNA follows: TGTGCCACCAGGAAAAGACAGGGTAGGGGCGGGGAGCTGTTTTTT. Its translation is CATRKRQGRGGELFF.

The genes are TRBV10-3 and TRBJ2-7; tentatively, D is TRBD2 (5 bases). The CDR3 is made up of 14 amino acids. Germline V CDR1 and CDR2: ENHRY, SYGVKD. V lost 3 bases and J lost 5, with 14 bases in between. The CDR3 DNA follows: TGTGCCATCAGTGACGAGGGAGTAGTGAACGAGCAGTACTTC. Its protein product is CAISDEGVVNEQYF.

The chain is built from TRBV7-3 and TRBJ2-5; D is ambiguous. V was cut by 1 base and J by 4 bases, with 13 bases left in between. The CDR3 is 15 residues long. Germline CDR1 SGHTA, CDR2 FQGTGA. CDR3 protein: CASSLIGSSLETQYF. The DNA of the CDR3 is TGTGCCAGCAGCTTAATCGGGTCTTCGCTAGAGACCCAGTACTTC. Full variable domain (remainder filled in from reference TRBV7-3 and TRBJ2-5): GAGVSQTPSNKVTEKGKYVELRCDPISGHTALYWYRQSLGQGPEFLIYFQGTGAADDSGLPNDRFFAVRPEGSVSTLKIQRTERGDSAVYLCASSLIGSSLETQYFGPGTRLLVL.

The V gene is TRBV6-1, the J gene TRBJ2-1; TRBD2 matches 10 bases. V lost 6 bases, J lost 4 bases, and 3 bases stayed unmatched. The CDR3 extends over 14 amino acids. Germline CDR1 MNHNS, CDR2 SASEGT. The CDR3 sequence is CASRIAGGYNEQFF. In DNA form, the CDR3 reads TGTGCCAGCAGGATAGCGGGGGGATACAATGAGCAGTTCTTC.

J is TRBJ1-6 and V is TRBV7-2; weak D call: TRBD1 (6 bases). This CDR3 has 15 amino acids. Per germline, CDR1 SGHTA and CDR2 FQGNSA. Trimming took 2 bases from V and 6 from J, leaving 11 bases between them. The CDR3 here is CASSLNRDTNSPLHF. The CDR3 DNA reads TGTGCCAGCAGCTTAAACCGGGACACTAATTCACCCCTCCACTTT. Drawing the rest from reference TRBV7-2 and TRBJ1-6, the complete variable domain is GAGVSQSPSNKVTEKGKDVELRCDPISGHTALYWYRQSLGQGLEFLIYFQGNSAPDKSGLPSDRFSAERTGGSVSTLTIQRTQQEDSAVYLCASSLNRDTNSPLHFGNGTRLTVT.

This chain joins TRBV7-2 and TRBJ2-1; TRBD2 agrees at 15 bases. V was clipped by 3 bases and J by 10 bases; unmatched bases: 13. The CDR3 has 18 amino acids. The germline CDR1 and CDR2 sequences are SGHTA and FQGNSA. The chain's CDR3 is CASSLGTSGRRRGEEQFF. CDR3 nucleotide sequence: TGTGCCAGCAGCTTGGGGACTAGCGGGAGGAGGAGAGGGGAAGAGCAGTTCTTC.

This rearrangement joins TRBV5-1 to TRBJ2-3; D uncertain. CDR3 length: 14 residues. CDR1 and CDR2 (germline): SGHRS, YFSETQ. The ends were cut back, 0 bases at V and 2 bases at J, with 7 bases in the middle. The CDR3 nucleotides are TGCGCCAGCAGCTTGGCTAGGAACACAGATACGCAGTATTTT. It encodes CASSLARNTDTQYF.

The chain has TRBV5-1 and TRBJ2-6, with TRBD2 as a possible D gene (6 bases). The CDR3 spans 16 residues. The germline V gene encodes CDR1 SGHRS and CDR2 YFSETQ. Trimming took off 0 bases at V and 1 base at J, with 8 bases between the two ends. Here the CDR3 DNA reads TGCGCCAGCAGCTTGGATAGCGGATCTGGGGCCAACGTCCTGACTTTC. Its protein product is CASSLDSGSGANVLTF. The complete variable domain, with remaining parts taken from reference TRBV5-1 and TRBJ2-6, reads KAGVTQTPRYLIKTRGQQVTLSCSPISGHRSVSWYQQTPGQGLQFLFEYFSETQRNKGNFPGRFSGRQFSNSRSEMNVSTLELGDSALYLCASSLDSGSGANVLTFGAGSRLTVL.

V and J are TRBV9 and TRBJ2-7; 7 bases are a match to TRBD2. The V and J ends lost 3 bases and 4 bases, in that order; junction bases with no gene match: 7. Germline lookup yields CDR1 SGDLS and CDR2 YYNGEE. This CDR3 region has 14 residues. CDR3 protein: CASSATGGTYEQYF. The CDR3 DNA reads TGTGCCAGCAGCGCAACGGGAGGTACATACGAGCAGTACTTC.

The chain uses TRBV19 and TRBJ1-2; TRBD1 agrees at 9 bases. This CDR3 region has 14 residues. Germline trimming cut 4 bases from V and 3 bases from J; bases unmatched to any gene: 3. Per the germline V gene, CDR1 is LNHDA and CDR2 is SQIVND (reference sequence). The CDR3: CASSTRQGDYGYTF. In DNA form, the CDR3 reads TGTGCCAGTAGTACCCGACAGGGGGACTATGGCTACACCTTC.

The chain combines TRBV5-1 with TRBJ1-1, with unresolved D. From germline, CDR1 is SGHRS and CDR2 YFSETQ. Trimming took off 0 bases at V and 6 bases at J, with 12 bases between the two ends. The CDR3 loop spans 14 amino acids. The CDR3 DNA sequence: TGCGCCAGCAGCTTGGCAGCCGGGAAGGCTGAAGCTTTCTTT. Protein: CASSLAAGKAEAFF.

The chain has TRBV10-3 and TRBJ2-2, with TRBD1 as a possible D gene (5 bases). Germline V gene data show CDR1 as ENHRY and CDR2 as SYGVKD. Trimming removed 10 bases from V and 2 bases from J, with 17 bases in between. This CDR3 is built from 15 residues. The CDR3 bases are TGTGCCACGAAGGACACATCCCCAAACACCGGGGAGCTGTTTTTT. It codes for CATKDTSPNTGELFF.